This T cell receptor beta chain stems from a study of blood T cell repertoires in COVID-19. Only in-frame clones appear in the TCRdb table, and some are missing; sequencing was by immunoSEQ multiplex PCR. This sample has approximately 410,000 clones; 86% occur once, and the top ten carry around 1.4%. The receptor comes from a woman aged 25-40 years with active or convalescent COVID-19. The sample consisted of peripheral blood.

The CDR3 coding sequence is TGTGCCAGCAGCTTAGGGGGGGACACTGAAGCTTTCTTT. It yields the protein CASSLGGDTEAFF. The genes are TRBV11-3 and TRBJ1-1; a weak D match, TRBD1 (5 bases). V lost 1 base, J lost 3 bases, and 6 bases lay in between. The length of the CDR3 is 13 residues. Germline values: CDR1 SGHNT, CDR2 YENEEA.